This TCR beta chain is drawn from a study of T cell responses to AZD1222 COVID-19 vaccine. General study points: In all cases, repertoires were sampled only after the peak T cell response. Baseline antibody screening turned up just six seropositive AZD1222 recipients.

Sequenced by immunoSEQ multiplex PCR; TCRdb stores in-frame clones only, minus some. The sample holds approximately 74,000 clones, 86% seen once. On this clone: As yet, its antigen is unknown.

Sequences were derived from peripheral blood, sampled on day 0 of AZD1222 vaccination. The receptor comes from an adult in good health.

DNA of the CDR3: TGCGCCAGCAGCCAAGTTTGGGATACGAACACCGGGGAGCTGTTTTTT. As protein: CASSQVWDTNTGELFF. The genes are TRBV4-3 and TRBJ2-2; D is ambiguous. Germline CDR1 reads LGHNA; CDR2 reads YSLEER. Deletions cut 1 base from V and 0 bases from J, with 9 bases between. The CDR3 totals 16 residues.